This T cell receptor beta chain came from a study of response to subunit inactivated influenza vaccine. Study findings and constraints: Authors suggested seasonal influenza vaccinations each recruit few new T cells.

TCRdb redid the calling of the RT-PCR reads with MiXCR, one entry per CDR3 protein. This table holds more than 550,000 distinct CDR3 sequences, approximately 10% found once. Germline values: CDR1 MDHEN, CDR2 SYDVKM. The length of the CDR3 is 16 residues. Trimming removed 1 base from V and 1 base from J, with 12 bases in between. This clonotype was seen at least ten times. Its antigen is still unknown. This sequence joins TRBV28 and TRBJ2-3; D gene uncertain. This receptor was identified in a man over 45 who received an inactivated influenza vaccine. The specimen was PBMCs from blood, collected on the day of vaccination. CDR3 DNA sequence: TGTGCCAGCAGTTTATTCTTAGGCGTCGGCACAGATACGCAGTATTTT. Translating gives CASSLFLGVGTDTQYF. Filled out from reference TRBV28 and TRBJ2-3, the complete variable domain reads DVKVTQSSRYLVKRTGEKVFLECVQDMDHENMFWYRQDPGLGLRLIYFSYDVKMKEKGDIPEGYSVSREKKERFSLILESASTNQTSMYLCASSLFLGVGTDTQYFGPGTRLTVL.